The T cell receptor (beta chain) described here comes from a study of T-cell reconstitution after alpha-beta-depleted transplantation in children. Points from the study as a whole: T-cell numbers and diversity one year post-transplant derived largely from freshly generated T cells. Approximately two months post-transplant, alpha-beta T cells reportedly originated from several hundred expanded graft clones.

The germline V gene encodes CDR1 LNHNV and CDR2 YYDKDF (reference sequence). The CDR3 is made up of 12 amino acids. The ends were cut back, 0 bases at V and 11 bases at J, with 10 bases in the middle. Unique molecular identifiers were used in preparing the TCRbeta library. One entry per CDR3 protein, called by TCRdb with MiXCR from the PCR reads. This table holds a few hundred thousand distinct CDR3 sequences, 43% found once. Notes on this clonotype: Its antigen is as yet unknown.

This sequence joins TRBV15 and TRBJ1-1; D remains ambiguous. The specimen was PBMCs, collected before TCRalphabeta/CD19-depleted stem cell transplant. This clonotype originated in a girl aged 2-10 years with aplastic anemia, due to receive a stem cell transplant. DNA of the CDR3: TGTGCCACCAGCAGAGATTCAGGTTTTGCTTTCTTT. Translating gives CATSRDSGFAFF. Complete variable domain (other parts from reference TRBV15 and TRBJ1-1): DAMVIQNPRYQVTQFGKPVTLSCSQTLNHNVMYWYQQKSSQAPKLLFHYYDKDFNNEADTPDNFQSRRPNTSFCFLDIRSPGLGDTAMYLCATSRDSGFAFFGQGTRLTVV.